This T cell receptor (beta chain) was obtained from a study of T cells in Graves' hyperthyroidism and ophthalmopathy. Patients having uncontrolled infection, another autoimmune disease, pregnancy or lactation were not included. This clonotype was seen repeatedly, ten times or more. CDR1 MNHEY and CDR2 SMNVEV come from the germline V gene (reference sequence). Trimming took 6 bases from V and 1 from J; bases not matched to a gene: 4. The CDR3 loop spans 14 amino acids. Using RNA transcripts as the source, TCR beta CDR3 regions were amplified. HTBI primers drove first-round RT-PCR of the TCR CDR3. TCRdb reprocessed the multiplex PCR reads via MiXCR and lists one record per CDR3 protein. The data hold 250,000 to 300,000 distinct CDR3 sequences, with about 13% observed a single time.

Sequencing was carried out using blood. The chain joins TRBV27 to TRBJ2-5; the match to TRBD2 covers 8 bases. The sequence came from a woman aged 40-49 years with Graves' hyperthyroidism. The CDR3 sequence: CASRAGVGQETQYF. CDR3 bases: TGTGCCAGCAGAGCGGGGGTTGGCCAAGAGACCCAGTACTTC.